This TCR beta chain was recovered during a study of Graves' ophthalmopathy and Graves' hyperthyroidism (dated by TCRdb to about 2018). Concerning the study at large: Peripheral blood was collected at initial diagnosis, prior to any treatment. For training and testing, the 100 or so patients in the discovery cohort were randomly divided in a 7:3 ratio. An independent validation cohort was composed of roughly 19 hyperthyroidism patients and around 16 patients who later progressed from hyperthyroidism to ophthalmopathy. The study used signatures of the TCR beta repertoire to tell Graves' ophthalmopathy apart from Graves' hyperthyroidism and to predict which patients would progress to ophthalmopathy. To explore V-J signatures that separate ophthalmopathy from hyperthyroidism, a discovery set of about a hundred patients was enrolled, consisting of fewer than 45 with ophthalmopathy and about 60 with stable hyperthyroidism. After sampling, hyperthyroidism patients received methimazole starting at 30 mg daily, and ophthalmopathy patients received high-dose intravenous methylprednisolone. In total, 135 blood samples were TCR-sequenced: some 40 ophthalmopathy, around 75 hyperthyroidism and some 17 hyperthyroidism-to-ophthalmopathy patients. In about six hyperthyroidism patients, the T-cell repertoires found in thyroid tissue were compared with those found in blood.

In its sample, this clonotype was seen many times. The clone's antigen remains unknown. Per-base qualities were not stored, and no clone one base away is much larger. Stable hyperthyroidism was defined as no progression to ophthalmopathy within 18 months of follow-up. Hyperthyroidism patients were newly diagnosed, were aged 18 to 65 years, and had a disease duration under 2 months. Patients were excluded if they had other autoimmune diseases, uncontrolled infections, pregnancy or lactation. Clinical symptoms, serum thyroxine, TRAb, thyroid ultrasound and orbital computed tomography were used for diagnosis. Using Ficoll-Paque density gradient centrifugation, PBMCs were isolated from less than 13 ml of fresh peripheral blood. Trizol reagent was used to extract the total RNA, and its quality was then checked on an Agilent 2100 Bioanalyzer. For repertoire sequencing, TCR beta CDR3 regions were amplified from RNA transcripts. The first round was an RT-PCR using HTBI primers with the Qiagen OneStep RT-PCR kit, and this first round was followed by a second-round multiplex PCR, then size selection and purification. Libraries were sequenced paired-end with 100 bp reads on an Illumina HiSeq2000. Per the source publication's procedure: SOAPnuke was used for read processing, and reads with adapters, uncalled bases, a mean Phred below 15, or no exact constant-primer or identifier match were discarded. COPE v1.2.5 was used to merge the high-quality paired reads. Each unique nucleotide sequence was treated as a clonotype, and MiTCR v1.1 was used to align the clonotypes to the IMGT TRB V, D and J references. The analysis was limited to V-J combinations with a frequency above 0.0001, which together covered 99.2% of the repertoires. A TCR clonal expansion and chaos score per V-J combination was defined as the ratio of F50 clonal expansion to chaos observed in the TCRdist matrix. Welch's t-statistics and random forest were used to narrow the features down to 10 to 15 V-J combinations, which were then fed into a naive Bayes classifier. Thyroid-blood repertoire similarity was quantified with the Morisita-Horn index. The public reads were reanalyzed by TCRdb: fastp trimming at Q25, MiXCR alignment, in-frame beta chains only. Here each entry gathers all rows of one CDR3 protein and keeps the most common genes and DNA. These V and J calls rely on TCRdb rather than the paper's analysis. Here the sample has fewer than 650,000 distinct CDR3 sequences; 22% occur a single time. About 6.6% of the sample goes to the ten largest clones.

The germline V and J ends show losses of 3 bases and 2 bases respectively, and no gene match explains 1 base of the junction. The CDR1 and CDR2 encoded by the germline V gene (reference sequence) are DFQATT and SNEGSKA. The CDR3 numbers 14 residues from cysteine through phenylalanine. Only CDR3 DNA is held: 42 bases, read in frame from base 1. What the authors observed across the whole study: The 13-signature model separated ophthalmopathy from stable hyperthyroidism with roughly 88% sensitivity and around 81% specificity in cross-validation, and 80%/75% in the test set. Sample size was not predetermined statistically, and investigators were not blinded to group allocation. Most expanded thyroid clonotypes with frequency above 0.001 were also detected in blood, suggesting blood repertoires may reflect the thyroid immune response. In validation, the model predicted ophthalmopathy progression with more than 55% sensitivity and around 72% specificity; around twelve predicted patients were CT-confirmed with GO in a median of approximately six months.

This TCR was sampled from a woman under 30 with stable Graves' hyperthyroidism. Some clones in this sample may be carry-over from other donors' samples. Donor details come from another sample of the same person, matched by shared clones. Here the chain combines TRBV20-1 and TRBJ2-3; TRBD2 matches 11 bases in the middle. Sequencing was carried out using peripheral blood. The DNA sequence is TGCAGTGCTAGGACTAGCGGGAACACAGATACGCAGTATTTT. Its amino acids are CSARTSGNTDTQYF.